The rows below give T cell receptor beta chains drawn from one sample of a study of cytomegalovirus exposure and HLA in healthy donors. The table came from immunoSEQ multiplex PCR; TCRdb's copy has only in-frame clones and leaves some out. This table has about 95,000 clones, roughly three quarters appearing once. Specimen: PBMCs. These receptors all stem from a woman in her 40s in good health and CMV-seronegative. CDR3s include the opening cysteine and the closing phenylalanine or tryptophan. D genes are given only for firm matches. Clone size is not always given. Where it is, it says once, few, many or a class for expanded clones.

v_call: TRBV7-9
d_call: .
clone_size: .
j_call: TRBJ1-1
cdr3_aa: CASSLLTGRSNTEAFF
cdr3_nt: TGTGCCAGCAGCTTACTGACAGGTCGGAGTAACACTGAAGCTTTCTTT

v_call: TRBV7-6
d_call: .
clone_size: .
j_call: TRBJ2-7
cdr3_aa: CASSLGTLSEFSYEQYF
cdr3_nt: TGTGCCAGCAGCTTAGGGACTCTAAGCGAATTTTCCTACGAGCAGTACTTC

v_call: TRBV11-1
d_call: TRBD1
clone_size: .
j_call: TRBJ2-7
cdr3_aa: CASSFATGTATYEQYF
cdr3_nt: TGTGCCAGCAGCTTCGCGACCGGGACAGCTACCTACGAGCAGTACTTC

v_call: TRBV27
d_call: TRBD1
clone_size: .
j_call: TRBJ1-6
cdr3_aa: CASTSLGQGRSPLHF
cdr3_nt: TGTGCCAGCACCTCGCTGGGACAGGGGAGGTCACCCCTCCACTTT

v_call: TRBV18
d_call: TRBD1
clone_size: .
j_call: TRBJ1-6
cdr3_aa: CASTQGANSPLHF
cdr3_nt: TGTGCCAGCACGCAGGGGGCTAATTCACCCCTCCACTTT

v_call: TRBV19
d_call: TRBD2
clone_size: .
j_call: TRBJ2-5
cdr3_aa: CASSFNPTSETSLETQYF
cdr3_nt: TGTGCCAGTAGTTTCAACCCCACTAGCGAAACCTCATTAGAGACCCAGTACTTC

v_call: TRBV4-1
d_call: TRBD1
clone_size: .
j_call: TRBJ1-1
cdr3_aa: CASSQDRTGGEAFF
cdr3_nt: TGCGCCAGCAGCCAAGACCGGACAGGGGGTGAAGCTTTCTTT

v_call: TRBV5-1
d_call: TRBD1
clone_size: .
j_call: TRBJ1-1
cdr3_aa: CASSPDDRVRYAFF
cdr3_nt: TGCGCCAGCAGCCCAGATGACAGGGTGAGGTACGCTTTCTTT

v_call: TRBV7-9
d_call: TRBD1
clone_size: .
j_call: TRBJ1-4
cdr3_aa: CASSSGTGNEKLFF
cdr3_nt: TGTGCCAGCAGCTCAGGGACAGGGAATGAAAAACTGTTTTTT

v_call: TRBV5-4
d_call: .
clone_size: .
j_call: TRBJ1-1
cdr3_aa: CASSRGQTEAFF
cdr3_nt: TGTGCCAGCAGCCGTGGCCAGACTGAAGCTTTCTTT

v_call: TRBV6-6
d_call: TRBD1
clone_size: .
j_call: TRBJ1-4
cdr3_aa: CASGQGPEKLFF
cdr3_nt: TGTGCCAGTGGACAGGGCCCTGAAAAACTGTTTTTT

v_call: TRBV25-1
d_call: TRBD1
clone_size: .
j_call: TRBJ1-4
cdr3_aa: CASSAQTGGNEKLFF
cdr3_nt: TGTGCCAGCAGTGCTCAGACAGGGGGTAATGAAAAACTGTTTTTT

v_call: TRBV4-2
d_call: .
clone_size: few
j_call: TRBJ2-3
cdr3_aa: CASSQAGGSTDTQYF
cdr3_nt: TGTGCCAGCAGCCAAGCTGGCGGTAGCACAGATACGCAGTATTTT

v_call: TRBV28
d_call: .
clone_size: .
j_call: TRBJ1-1
cdr3_aa: CASMGLHTEAFF
cdr3_nt: TGTGCCAGCATGGGGCTTCACACTGAAGCTTTCTTT

v_call: TRBV10-2
d_call: TRBD1
clone_size: once
j_call: TRBJ1-6
cdr3_aa: CASSGQGDNSPLHF
cdr3_nt: TGCGCCAGCAGTGGACAGGGGGATAATTCACCCCTCCACTTT

v_call: TRBV5-1
d_call: .
clone_size: .
j_call: TRBJ2-7
cdr3_aa: CASSPGDSYEQYF
cdr3_nt: TGCGCCAGCAGCCCCGGGGATAGCTACGAGCAGTACTTC

v_call: TRBV7-9
d_call: TRBD1
clone_size: .
j_call: TRBJ2-1
cdr3_aa: CASSLVKGMDREHYNEQFF
cdr3_nt: TGTGCCAGCAGCTTAGTGAAGGGGATGGACAGGGAACACTACAATGAGCAGTTCTTC

v_call: TRBV19
d_call: TRBD1
clone_size: .
j_call: TRBJ1-2
cdr3_aa: CASSMPTSTGLLFGYTF
cdr3_nt: TGTGCCAGTAGTATGCCGACTTCGACAGGGCTTCTATTCGGCTACACCTTC

v_call: TRBV30
d_call: .
clone_size: .
j_call: TRBJ2-1
cdr3_aa: CAWSVVGSGEYNEQFF
cdr3_nt: TGTGCCTGGAGTGTAGTGGGAAGCGGTGAATACAATGAGCAGTTCTTC

v_call: TRBV19
d_call: .
clone_size: .
j_call: TRBJ1-1
cdr3_aa: CASSRSGVYTEAFF
cdr3_nt: TGTGCCAGTAGTAGGTCAGGGGTGTACACTGAAGCTTTCTTT

v_call: TRBV5-1
d_call: TRBD1
clone_size: .
j_call: TRBJ1-1
cdr3_aa: CASSLRRGSLNTEAFF
cdr3_nt: TGCGCCAGCAGCTTGCGCAGGGGGAGTTTGAACACTGAAGCTTTCTTT

v_call: TRBV27
d_call: .
clone_size: .
j_call: TRBJ1-1
cdr3_aa: CASSGQGNTEAFF
cdr3_nt: TGTGCCAGCAGTGGGCAGGGGAACACTGAAGCTTTCTTT

v_call: TRBV4-2
d_call: TRBD2
clone_size: .
j_call: TRBJ2-1
cdr3_aa: CASSQDVGGLASYNEQFF
cdr3_nt: TGTGCCAGCAGCCAAGATGTAGGCGGACTAGCCTCCTACAATGAGCAGTTCTTC

v_call: TRBV19
d_call: TRBD1
clone_size: .
j_call: TRBJ2-1
cdr3_aa: CASNRWDRGFNEQFF
cdr3_nt: TGTGCCAGCAACAGGTGGGACAGGGGGTTCAATGAGCAGTTCTTC

v_call: TRBV5-1
d_call: TRBD1
clone_size: once
j_call: TRBJ2-1
cdr3_aa: CASSVQGANSLDEQFF
cdr3_nt: TGCGCCAGCAGCGTACAGGGGGCAAATTCGCTGGACGAGCAGTTCTTC

v_call: TRBV27
d_call: TRBD1
clone_size: .
j_call: TRBJ1-6
cdr3_aa: CASRPGQNNSPLHF
cdr3_nt: TGTGCCAGCAGACCGGGACAGAATAATTCACCCCTCCACTTT

v_call: TRBV10-3
d_call: TRBD2
clone_size: .
j_call: TRBJ2-3
cdr3_aa: CAISESDLAGGRVTQYF
cdr3_nt: TGTGCCATCAGTGAGTCGGATTTGGCGGGGGGGCGCGTTACGCAGTATTTT

v_call: TRBV25-1
d_call: TRBD1
clone_size: .
j_call: TRBJ1-2
cdr3_aa: CASSGLGTGVHGYTF
cdr3_nt: TGTGCCAGCAGTGGGTTAGGGACAGGGGTGCATGGCTACACCTTC

v_call: TRBV30
d_call: .
clone_size: .
j_call: TRBJ2-7
cdr3_aa: CAWSWLDSQRVYEQYF
cdr3_nt: TGTGCCTGGAGTTGGCTGGACAGTCAAAGGGTTTACGAGCAGTACTTC

v_call: TRBV7-9
d_call: .
clone_size: .
j_call: TRBJ2-5
cdr3_aa: CASTSTWAGHQGETQYF
cdr3_nt: TGTGCCAGCACCTCGACTTGGGCGGGCCATCAAGGGGAGACCCAGTACTTC

v_call: TRBV5-5
d_call: .
clone_size: .
j_call: TRBJ2-7
cdr3_aa: CASSQGQPYYEQYF
cdr3_nt: TGTGCCAGCAGCCAAGGACAGCCCTACTACGAGCAGTACTTC

v_call: TRBV5-5
d_call: TRBD2
clone_size: .
j_call: TRBJ2-7
cdr3_aa: CASSLLSGGLEQYF
cdr3_nt: TGTGCCAGCAGCTTGCTCAGCGGGGGCCTCGAGCAGTACTTC

v_call: TRBV19
d_call: .
clone_size: .
j_call: TRBJ1-2
cdr3_aa: CASSIPRHGYTF
cdr3_nt: TGTGCCAGTAGTATACCCAGGCACGGCTACACCTTC

v_call: TRBV5-8
d_call: .
clone_size: .
j_call: TRBJ1-1
cdr3_aa: CASSRPGDTEAFF
cdr3_nt: TGTGCCAGCAGCCGCCCAGGCGACACTGAAGCTTTCTTT

v_call: TRBV7-9
d_call: .
clone_size: once
j_call: TRBJ1-4
cdr3_aa: CASSLRGSNEKLFF
cdr3_nt: TGTGCCAGCAGCTTGAGGGGGTCTAATGAAAAACTGTTTTTT

v_call: TRBV7-9
d_call: .
clone_size: .
j_call: TRBJ2-3
cdr3_aa: CASSLGRGPDTQYF
cdr3_nt: TGTGCCAGCAGCTTGGGCAGGGGCCCAGATACGCAGTATTTT

v_call: TRBV5-6
d_call: .
clone_size: .
j_call: TRBJ1-5
cdr3_aa: CASSFGQVLGNQPQHF
cdr3_nt: TGTGCCAGCAGCTTTGGGCAGGTTCTTGGCAATCAGCCCCAGCATTTT

v_call: TRBV28
d_call: .
clone_size: .
j_call: TRBJ1-1
cdr3_aa: CASRTLIAEAFF
cdr3_nt: TGTGCCAGCAGGACATTGATCGCTGAAGCTTTCTTT

v_call: TRBV27
d_call: .
clone_size: .
j_call: TRBJ2-7
cdr3_aa: CASSYRAAYEQYF
cdr3_nt: TGTGCCAGCAGCTACAGGGCGGCTTACGAGCAGTACTTC